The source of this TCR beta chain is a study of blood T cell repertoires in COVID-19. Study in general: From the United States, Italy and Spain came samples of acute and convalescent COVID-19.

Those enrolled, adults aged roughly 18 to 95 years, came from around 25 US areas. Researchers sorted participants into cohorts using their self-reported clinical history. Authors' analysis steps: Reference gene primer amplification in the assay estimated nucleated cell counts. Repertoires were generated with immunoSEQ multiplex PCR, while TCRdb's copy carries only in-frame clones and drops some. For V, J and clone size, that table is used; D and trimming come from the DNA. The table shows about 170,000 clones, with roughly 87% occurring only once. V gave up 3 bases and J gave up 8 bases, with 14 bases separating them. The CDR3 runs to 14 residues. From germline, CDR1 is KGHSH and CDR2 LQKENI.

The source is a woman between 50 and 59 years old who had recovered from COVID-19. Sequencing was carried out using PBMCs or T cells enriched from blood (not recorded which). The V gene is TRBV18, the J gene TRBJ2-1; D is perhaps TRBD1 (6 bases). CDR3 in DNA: TGTGCCAGCTCACCGAGAAACAGGGCGGATGAGCAGTTCTTC. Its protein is CASSPRNRADEQFF. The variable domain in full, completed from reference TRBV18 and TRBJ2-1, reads NAGVMQNPRHLVRRRGQEARLRCSPMKGHSHVYWYRQLPEEGLKFMVYLQKENIIDESGMPKERFSAEFPKEGPSILRIQQVVRGDSAAYFCASSPRNRADEQFFGPGTRLTVL.